Below, 17 T cell receptor beta chains from the same sample are listed, as sequenced in a study of cytomegalovirus exposure and HLA in healthy donors. The PCR made use of 60 Vbeta and 13 Jbeta primers. Generated by immunoSEQ multiplex PCR, the TCRdb table keeps only in-frame clones and is missing some. The repertoire holds 42,000 or so clones, with 50% as singletons. The sequencing sample was made of PBMCs. These TCRs come from a human donor in good health.

The chain employs TRBV7-3 and TRBJ1-1; 9 positions agree with TRBD1. V trimming: 5 bases; J trimming: 10 bases; junction bases outside the gene matches: 14. This CDR3 spans 15 amino acids. The germline V gene encodes CDR1 SGHTA and CDR2 FQGTGA. CDR3 in amino acids: CASSPSPGQGSVAFF. The CDR3 DNA reads TGTGCCAGCAGCCCCTCCCCGGGACAGGGATCGGTAGCTTTCTTT. Variable domain in full (rest from reference TRBV7-3 and TRBJ1-1): GAGVSQTPSNKVTEKGKYVELRCDPISGHTALYWYRQSLGQGPEFLIYFQGTGAADDSGLPNDRFFAVRPEGSVSTLKIQRTERGDSAVYLCASSPSPGQGSVAFFGQGTRLTVV.

There are a few counts of this clone. The chain combines TRBV7-2 with TRBJ1-3; D gene uncertain. The V end was cut by 5 bases, the J end by 7 bases, with 18 bases between. The CDR3 is 15 amino acids. Germline V gene lookup returns CDR1 SGHTA and CDR2 FQGNSA. CDR3: CASSPARPAGNTIYF. The CDR3 nucleotides are TGTGCCAGCAGCCCCGCCCGCCCCGCAGGCAACACCATATATTTT. Together with reference TRBV7-2 and TRBJ1-3, the CDR3 gives the full variable domain: GAGVSQSPSNKVTEKGKDVELRCDPISGHTALYWYRQSLGQGLEFLIYFQGNSAPDKSGLPSDRFSAERTGGSVSTLTIQRTQQEDSAVYLCASSPARPAGNTIYFGEGSWLTVV.

There are a few counts of this clone. The J gene is TRBJ2-7, the V gene TRBV5-1; D perhaps matches TRBD1 (6 bases). Trimming removed 0 bases at V and 2 bases at J, with 9 bases between. The CDR3 extends over 14 amino acids. Germline V CDR1 and CDR2: SGHRS, YFSETQ. The CDR3 reads CASSLADRTYEQYF. The CDR3 DNA reads TGCGCCAGCAGCTTGGCGGACAGAACCTACGAGCAGTACTTC.

The rearrangement joins TRBV6-1 to TRBJ1-2; D not certain. V was shortened by 5 bases and J by 2 bases, with 15 bases between the two germline ends. Per germline, CDR1 MNHNS and CDR2 SASEGT. This CDR3 spans 15 amino acids. CDR3 protein: CASSPRGSSNYGYTF. The CDR3 bases are TGTGCCAGCAGTCCTCGAGGTTCCTCAAACTATGGCTACACCTTC.

This chain links TRBV30 with TRBJ2-1; the D gene is possibly TRBD1 (6 bases). The ends were cut back, 4 bases at V and 6 bases at J, with 13 bases in the middle. The CDR3 length is 13 residues. The germline CDR1 and CDR2 sequences are GTSNPN and SVGIG (reference sequence). CDR3 in DNA: TGTGCCTGGATGGGAGACAGGCTCAATGAGCAGTTCTTC. As protein: CAWMGDRLNEQFF.

Concerning this clone itself: At one end, the junction sequence differs from germline, possibly due to a read error. The same CDR3 is also encoded by other DNA sequences in this sample. The CDR3 protein is CASSPARPAAGYSSYNEQFF. Written as DNA, the CDR3 is TGCGCCAGTAGTCCGGCCCGGCCGGCGGCGGGGTATAGCTCCTACAATGAGCAGTTCTTC. This rearrangement joins TRBV19 to TRBJ2-1; D possibly corresponds to TRBD2 (6 bases). CDR3 size: 20 residues. The germline V gene has CDR1 LNHDA and CDR2 SQIVND (reference sequence).

The CDR3 coding sequence is TGTGCCAGCTCACCACGACAGAGCACAGATACGCAGTATTTT. Amino acids: CASSPRQSTDTQYF. V gene TRBV18 combines with J gene TRBJ2-3, with D perhaps TRBD1 (5 bases). The CDR3 extends over 14 amino acids. Germline CDR1 is KGHSH and CDR2 is LQKENI. Trimming pared 1 base from V and 0 bases from J, leaving 5 bases between.

This rearrangement joins TRBV28 to TRBJ1-2; no clear D gene. The CDR3 loop spans 13 amino acids. V was trimmed by 3 bases and J by 8 bases, leaving 13 bases between them. Per germline, CDR1 MDHEN and CDR2 SYDVKM. The CDR3 sequence: CASSFSEGAGYTF. The CDR3 DNA reads TGTGCCAGCAGTTTTTCGGAGGGAGCCGGCTACACCTTC.

This clone was found a few times. The V and J genes are TRBV5-4 and TRBJ2-3, with TRBD2 matching over 7 bases. Germline assignment: CDR1 SGHNT and CDR2 YYREEE (reference sequence). The CDR3 sequence is 17 residues long. The V and J ends lost 3 bases and 5 bases, in that order; junction bases with no gene match: 15. Here the CDR3 reads CASSSPLGGGQGDTQYF. CDR3 DNA sequence: TGTGCCAGCAGCTCGCCCCTCGGGGGAGGGCAAGGAGATACGCAGTATTTT.

This clone was observed a handful of times. The genes are TRBV9 and TRBJ2-7, with a weak D call TRBD2 (6 bases). The CDR3 is 17 amino acids. Trimming cost V 3 bases and J 5 bases, with 24 bases left between them. CDR1 is SGDLS and CDR2 is YYNGEE in the germline V gene. The CDR3 nucleotides read TGTGCCAGCAGCGCACGACCGGGACTTGGGGGTCTGGACGAGCAGTACTTC. As protein: CASSARPGLGGLDEQYF.

The chain combines TRBV7-3 with TRBJ2-1, with D possibly TRBD1 on 5 matching bases. The germline V and J ends were trimmed by 11 bases and 0 bases, with 14 bases remaining between them. Germline-derived CDR1 and CDR2 are SGHTA and FQGTGA. The CDR3 is 14 residues long. The CDR3 region has the DNA TGTGCCGAAAGGGGCGTTAGCTCCTACAATGAGCAGTTCTTC. This codes for CAERGVSSYNEQFF. Full variable domain (outside the CDR3, taken from reference TRBV7-3 and TRBJ2-1): GAGVSQTPSNKVTEKGKYVELRCDPISGHTALYWYRQSLGQGPEFLIYFQGTGAADDSGLPNDRFFAVRPEGSVSTLKIQRTERGDSAVYLCAERGVSSYNEQFFGPGTRLTVL.

The V gene is TRBV28, the J gene TRBJ2-7; TRBD1 aligns across 8 bases. V was clipped by 10 bases and J by 0 bases; unmatched bases: 5. Per germline, CDR1 MDHEN and CDR2 SYDVKM. CDR3 length: 13 residues. Written as DNA, the CDR3 is TGTGCCACCAGGGGGCCTTACTCCTACGAGCAGTACTTC. Encoded protein: CATRGPYSYEQYF.

Only a few counts were recorded for this clone. The chain links TRBV13 to TRBJ1-1; D is possibly TRBD1 (5 bases). The CDR3 is 15 residues long. Germline CDR1 and CDR2: PRHDT and FYEKMQ (reference sequence). Trimming took 0 bases from V and 4 from J, leaving 12 bases between them. CDR3 DNA sequence: TGTGCCAGCAGCTTAGGCCGAGCGGGGCGCACTGAAGCTTTCTTT. The encoded protein is CASSLGRAGRTEAFF.

V usage is TRBV7-2 and J usage is TRBJ2-3, with 12 bases aligning to TRBD2. Germline CDR1 is SGHTA and CDR2 is FQGNSA. The CDR3 runs to 15 residues. V gave up 8 bases and J gave up 4 bases; unmatched junction bases: 7. The CDR3 reads CASGRTSGTADTQYF. The DNA of the CDR3 is TGTGCCAGCGGCAGGACTAGCGGGACCGCAGATACGCAGTATTTT.

This clone was seen a few times. The V and J genes are TRBV18 and TRBJ2-2, with no clear D. Germline V gives CDR1 KGHSH, CDR2 LQKENI. The germline V and J ends were trimmed by 3 bases and 5 bases, with 7 bases remaining between them. CDR3 length equals 13 residues. This CDR3 is CASSPFPTGELFF. The CDR3, as DNA: TGTGCCAGCTCACCCTTCCCGACCGGGGAGCTGTTTTTT.

This chain joins TRBV7-2 and TRBJ1-2, with D perhaps TRBD1 (6 bases). The V and J ends lost 5 bases and 1 base respectively, with 20 bases between them. CDR1 is SGHTA and CDR2 is FQGNSA in the germline V gene. CDR3 size: 17 residues. CDR3 in DNA: TGTGCCAGCAGCATAACCCGTGAAGGGGGAAGTAACTATGGCTACACCTTC. This translates into CASSITREGGSNYGYTF. Full variable domain (rest looked up from reference TRBV7-2 and TRBJ1-2): GAGVSQSPSNKVTEKGKDVELRCDPISGHTALYWYRQSLGQGLEFLIYFQGNSAPDKSGLPSDRFSAERTGGSVSTLTIQRTQQEDSAVYLCASSITREGGSNYGYTFGSGTRLTVV.

This chain joins TRBV6-5 and TRBJ1-2; 9 bases line up with TRBD1. CDR1 MNHEY and CDR2 SVGAGI come from the germline V gene. The CDR3 runs to 14 residues. After removal of 5 bases from V and 4 bases from J, the junction contained 5 bases not matched to a gene. CDR3 DNA: TGTGCCAGCAGTCCGGGACAGGGATTCTATGGCTACACCTTC. It specifies CASSPGQGFYGYTF.